Each of the 6 T cell receptor beta chains below was sequenced from the same sample in a study of technical replicates of blood from a handful of donors. The assay was immunoSEQ multiplex PCR, and TCRdb's table has in-frame clones only and misses some. There are about 85,000 clones in the sample; less than 95% occur only once, and around 0.25% lies in the top ten. The sample comprised T cells isolated from PBMCs. Receptor source: a human donor in good health.

This clone was seen more than once but under ten times. The rearrangement links TRBV29-1 to TRBJ1-5, with TRBD1 matching 10 bases. CDR3 length: 13 residues. The germline V gene has CDR1 SQVTM and CDR2 ANQGSEA. Trimming took 4 bases from V and 5 from J; bases not matched to a gene: 2. CDR3 sequence (DNA): TGCAGCGTTGGGGGGACAGGGGATCAGCCCCAGCATTTT. It specifies CSVGGTGDQPQHF.

In nucleotides, the CDR3 is TGTGCCAGCAGCCTCCTGGACAGGGGTTACGACACTGAAGCTTTCTTT. Encoded protein: CASSLLDRGYDTEAFF. The chain is built from TRBV14 and TRBJ1-1; 9 bases line up with TRBD1. This CDR3 has 16 residues. The V and J ends lost 4 bases and 3 bases, in that order; junction bases with no gene match: 9. CDR1 is SGHDN and CDR2 is FVKESK in the germline V gene.

This clone was seen once. This CDR3 is CASSSRGLGPYNEQFF. As DNA, the CDR3 is TGTGCCAGCAGCTCAAGGGGGCTAGGGCCCTACAATGAGCAGTTCTTC. The chain links TRBV7-9 to TRBJ2-1; 7 positions match TRBD1. Germline assignment: CDR1 SEHNR and CDR2 FQNEAQ (reference sequence). The CDR3 has 16 amino acids. The ends lost 4 bases at V and 2 bases at J; junction bases unmatched: 8. Full variable domain (missing parts from reference TRBV7-9 and TRBJ2-1): DTGVSQNPRHKITKRGQNVTFRCDPISEHNRLYWYRQTLGQGPEFLTYFQNEAQLEKSRLLSDRFSAERPKGSFSTLEIQRTEQGDSAMYLCASSSRGLGPYNEQFFGPGTRLTVL.

The rearrangement joins TRBV18 to TRBJ1-5; D is uncertain. Germline V gene data show CDR1 as KGHSH and CDR2 as LQKENI. V was trimmed by 0 bases and J by 2 bases, leaving 11 bases between them. The CDR3 covers 16 residues. In nucleotides, the CDR3 is TGTGCCAGCTCACCACCTCACGCCTCGGGCAATCAGCCCCAGCATTTT. Amino acid sequence: CASSPPHASGNQPQHF.

The rearrangement joins TRBV5-1 to TRBJ2-7; a weak D match, TRBD1 (5 bases). The CDR3 runs to 13 residues. Trimming cost V 4 bases and J 3 bases, with 11 bases left between them. Per the germline V gene, CDR1 is SGHRS and CDR2 is YFSETQ. The CDR3 DNA sequence: TGCGCCAGCAGCACCCAGGGATTCTACGAGCAGTACTTC. It specifies CASSTQGFYEQYF.

This clone was observed once. This chain uses TRBV4-1 with TRBJ1-2; 7 nucleotides agree with TRBD1. V shed 3 bases, J shed 6 bases, and the junction held 13 bases outside the gene matches. The germline gives CDR1 MGHRA, CDR2 YSYEKL. The CDR3 sequence is 16 residues long. CDR3 nucleotide sequence: TGCGCCAGCAGCCACGCCCCGACAGGGACTGTGGATGGCTACACCTTC. This translates into CASSHAPTGTVDGYTF.